Listed here are 22 T cell receptor beta chains from one sample, sequenced in a study of somatic mutations in cytotoxic T cells in rheumatoid arthritis. Repertoires were generated with immunoSEQ multiplex PCR, while TCRdb's copy carries only in-frame clones and drops some. The data hold about 25,000 clones, with around 80% observed a single time. Sample: CD8+ T cells sorted from blood. These receptors originate from a man aged 45-65 years in good health.

The rearrangement joins TRBV27 to TRBJ1-3; a weak D match, TRBD1 (5 bases). This CDR3 contains 17 residues. Germline V gene data show CDR1 as MNHEY and CDR2 as SMNVEV (reference sequence). Trimming took 5 bases from V and 3 from J, leaving 20 bases between them. CDR3 residues: CASSPHRQGGYGNTIYF. The CDR3, as DNA: TGTGCCAGCAGTCCCCATAGGCAGGGCGGGTATGGAAACACCATATATTTT.

This sequence joins TRBV6-6 and TRBJ1-1, with 8 bases identical to TRBD1. This CDR3 comprises 14 residues. Per germline, CDR1 MNHNY and CDR2 SVGAGI (reference sequence). With 4 bases clipped from V and 1 base from J, the junction kept 2 bases outside the gene matches. The CDR3 loop reads CASSSDRGNTEAFF. CDR3 sequence (DNA): TGTGCCAGCAGTTCAGACAGGGGGAACACTGAAGCTTTCTTT.

This sequence joins TRBV7-8 and TRBJ2-5; D might be TRBD1 (6 bases). From germline, CDR1 is SGHVS and CDR2 FQNEAQ. The CDR3 has 14 amino acids. V was trimmed by 1 base and J by 4 bases, leaving 10 bases between them. Here the CDR3 DNA reads TGTGCCAGCAGCTTAGGAACAGGGCGAGAGACCCAGTACTTC. It yields the protein CASSLGTGRETQYF.

The V and J genes are TRBV2 and TRBJ2-1; the D gene is possibly TRBD1 (6 bases). The V end was cut by 2 bases, the J end by 5 bases, with 7 bases between. CDR1 and CDR2 (germline): SNHLY, FYNNEI. The CDR3 is 13 residues long. The DNA of the CDR3 is TGTGCCAGCAGTGAAAGGGACAACAATGAGCAGTTCTTC. It specifies CASSERDNNEQFF.

The J gene is TRBJ1-1, the V gene TRBV9; 7 bases map to TRBD1. V shed 3 bases, J shed 1 base, and the junction held 9 bases outside the gene matches. The CDR3 runs 16 residues. Germline lookup yields CDR1 SGDLS and CDR2 YYNGEE. CDR3 sequence reads: CASSAYNRGSNTEAFF. The CDR3 DNA follows: TGTGCCAGCAGCGCCTATAACAGGGGATCGAACACTGAAGCTTTCTTT.

The V and J genes are TRBV4-1 and TRBJ2-1, with 9 bases lining up with TRBD2. The CDR3 extends over 15 amino acids. CDR1 is MGHRA and CDR2 is YSYEKL in the germline V gene. V gave up 3 bases and J gave up 5 bases; unmatched junction bases: 5. CDR3 nucleotide sequence: TGCGCCAGCAGCCAGAGACTAGCGGATAACAATGAGCAGTTCTTC. It yields the protein CASSQRLADNNEQFF.

V is TRBV11-2 and J is TRBJ2-3; a possible D gene is TRBD2 (6 bases). The CDR3 has 14 amino acids. In germline, CDR1 is SGHAT, CDR2 FQNNGV. Trimming cost V 2 bases and J 5 bases, with 11 bases left between them. The CDR3 sequence is CASSLRRAGDTQYF. In nucleotides, the CDR3 is TGTGCCAGCAGCTTACGGAGGGCTGGAGATACGCAGTATTTT.

This chain joins TRBV10-3 and TRBJ1-3; D ambiguous. Germline CDR1 ENHRY, CDR2 SYGVKD. Trimming removed 6 bases at V and 0 bases at J, with 15 bases between. CDR3 length: 16 residues. The CDR3 loop reads CAIRTYVGSSGNTIYF. The CDR3 DNA is TGTGCCATCAGGACTTACGTGGGTTCCTCTGGAAACACCATATATTTT.

This clone was counted a few times. The rearrangement joins TRBV19 to TRBJ2-7; the match to TRBD1 covers 9 bases. V lost 6 bases and J lost 4; bases outside the gene matches: 7. From germline, CDR1 is LNHDA and CDR2 SQIVND (reference sequence). CDR3 length: 14 residues. In nucleotides, the CDR3 is TGTGCCAGTAGCTCCGGGACAGGGTGGTACGAGCAGTACTTC. Translated, it gives CASSSGTGWYEQYF.

This clone showed up just a few times. The CDR3 DNA is TGTGCCAGCAGCTTTGGGAACACTGAAGCTTTCTTT. Translation: CASSFGNTEAFF. The chain has TRBV7-9 and TRBJ1-1; unclear D gene. The CDR3 loop spans 12 amino acids. V was pared by 3 bases and J by 1 base, with 3 bases between. CDR1 is SEHNR, CDR2 FQNEAQ, per germline (reference sequence).

The chain carries TRBV9 and TRBJ2-5; 9 bases are shared with TRBD2. The tail of the sequence fits TRBJ2-7 better, so the J call may be wrong. Germline V gene sequence: CDR1 SGDLS, CDR2 YYNGEE. The CDR3 runs to 14 residues. This CDR3 is CASSGSGSNYEQYF. The CDR3 region has the DNA TGTGCCAGCTCCGGTAGCGGGAGTAACTACGAGCAGTACTTC.

The genes are TRBV5-1 and TRBJ2-7, with 11 bases lining up with TRBD1. Trimming cost V 4 bases and J 0 bases; bases outside gene matches: 9. The CDR3 spans 17 residues. Germline V CDR1 and CDR2: SGHRS, YFSETQ. The CDR3 is CASSPGTGGLSSYEQYF. DNA for the CDR3: TGCGCCAGCAGCCCCGGGACAGGGGGGCTCAGCTCCTACGAGCAGTACTTC.

The chain joins TRBV14 to TRBJ2-1; tentatively, D is TRBD2 (6 bases). Germline CDR1 SGHDN, CDR2 FVKESK. The V end was cut by 4 bases, the J end by 5 bases, with 18 bases between. CDR3 size: 16 residues. The CDR3 sequence: CASSPGTGRQHNEQFF. DNA of the CDR3: TGTGCCAGCAGCCCTGGAACGGGGAGGCAGCACAATGAGCAGTTCTTC.

The chain joins TRBV7-9 to TRBJ2-1, with D possibly TRBD2 on 5 matching bases. The CDR3 loop spans 16 amino acids. The ends were cut back, 0 bases at V and 3 bases at J, with 12 bases in the middle. Germline V lookup: CDR1 SEHNR, CDR2 FQNEAQ (reference sequence). CDR3 in DNA: TGTGCCAGCAGCTTAGCGCACGGGATGGGCTACAATGAGCAGTTCTTC. It yields the protein CASSLAHGMGYNEQFF.

This chain links TRBV5-1 with TRBJ2-7; 11 bases map to TRBD2. Germline lookup yields CDR1 SGHRS and CDR2 YFSETQ. This CDR3 is 14 amino acids long. The V and J ends lost 5 bases and 2 bases, in that order; junction bases with no gene match: 3. CDR3 sequence reads: CASRIAGGTYEQYF. In DNA, the CDR3 is TGCGCCAGCAGAATAGCGGGAGGGACCTACGAGCAGTACTTC.

This chain joins TRBV7-9 and TRBJ2-2, with D uncertain. The CDR3 spans 13 residues. Trimming took 5 bases from V and 2 from J, leaving 6 bases between them. Germline V gives CDR1 SEHNR, CDR2 FQNEAQ (reference sequence). The CDR3 sequence is CASSLINTGELFF. CDR3 DNA sequence: TGTGCCAGCAGCCTAATAAACACCGGGGAGCTGTTTTTT.

The chain is built from TRBV19 and TRBJ2-7, with 9 bases matching TRBD1. Losses at the gene ends were 5 bases for V and 0 bases for J; bases not matched to a gene: 5. The CDR3 spans 15 residues. CDR1 is LNHDA and CDR2 is SQIVND in the germline V gene (reference sequence). The CDR3 nucleotides are TGTGCCAGTAGTTGGGGGACAGGGAGCTCCTACGAGCAGTACTTC. It yields the protein CASSWGTGSSYEQYF.

The chain has TRBV4-1 and TRBJ2-1, with a possible D match to TRBD2 (6 bases). Germline V gives CDR1 MGHRA, CDR2 YSYEKL. This CDR3 is built from 14 residues. The V end lost 0 bases, the J end lost 7 bases, and 10 bases lay between the germline ends. CDR3 residues: CASSQDLRGNEQFF. CDR3 DNA: TGCGCCAGCAGCCAAGACCTTCGGGGGAATGAGCAGTTCTTC.

This chain links TRBV11-1 with TRBJ1-2, with 8 bases aligning to TRBD1. The V and J ends lost 5 bases and 3 bases, in that order; junction bases with no gene match: 5. Germline V gene lookup returns CDR1 SGHAT and CDR2 FQDESV (reference sequence). This CDR3 region has 14 residues. The CDR3 DNA is TGTGCCAGCAGCGCAGGGGGCGCTGACTATGGCTACACCTTC. Translation gives CASSAGGADYGYTF.

The rearrangement joins TRBV10-3 to TRBJ2-5, with a tentative D call TRBD1 (6 bases). The DNA end favors TRBJ2-7, so the J call may be wrong. CDR3 length: 15 residues. CDR1 is ENHRY and CDR2 is SYGVKD in the germline V gene. The CDR3 DNA is TGTGCCATCCAGTCGCGGTTAACAGGGTTCTACGAGCAGTACTTC. Amino acids: CAIQSRLTGFYEQYF.

The J gene is TRBJ2-7, the V gene TRBV5-1; D call uncertain. Per the germline V gene, CDR1 is SGHRS and CDR2 is YFSETQ. The CDR3 loop spans 13 amino acids. Trimming stripped 0 bases from V and 3 bases from J, with 7 bases between. The CDR3 sequence is CASSLATDYEQYF. CDR3 coding DNA: TGCGCCAGCAGCTTGGCAACAGACTACGAGCAGTACTTC.

The chain has TRBV6-5 and TRBJ2-7, with D possibly matching TRBD1 (6 bases). The V gene's germline CDR1 is MNHEY and CDR2 SVGAGI. V was shortened by 6 bases and J by 7 bases, with 16 bases between the two germline ends. The CDR3 is 13 residues long. Here the CDR3 reads CASSRIRDKEQYF. In DNA form, the CDR3 reads TGTGCCAGCAGCCGAATCCGGGACAAGGAGCAGTACTTC.